The rows below give T cell receptor beta chains drawn from one sample of a study of T-cell memory formation after mild COVID-19. TCRdb recomputed calls from the 5' RACE reads with MiXCR, one row per CDR3 protein. The sample holds 410,000 or so distinct CDR3 sequences, 23% seen once. The specimen sequenced was PBMCs or a T cell subset sorted from them (not recorded which). The receptors originated from an adult woman who had mild COVID-19 (a few samples of this study predate the infection). Cell type and time point are not known. Each CDR3 is given with its conserved first and last residue. D genes are given only for firm matches. The listing skips clone size in some rows; elsewhere it reads once, few, many or a size class.

J | D | size | V | DNA | CDR3
TRBJ1-1 | - | few | TRBV29-1 | TGCAGCGTCAAGGACGGCATGAACACTGAAGCTTTCTTT | CSVKDGMNTEAFF
TRBJ2-7 | - | few | TRBV10-3 | TGTGCCATCAGTGGACAGAGTAGCTCCTACGAGCAGTACTTC | CAISGQSSSYEQYF
TRBJ2-2 | - | - | TRBV19 | TGTTCCAGTAGTATCTCTGGGAGAGGCACCGGGGAGCTGTTTTTT | CSSSISGRGTGELFF
TRBJ2-1 | TRBD2 | few | TRBV6-2/TRBV6-3 | TGTGCCATCCGGGCCTTAAGGACTAGCGGGTACAATGAGCAGTTCTTC | CAIRALRTSGYNEQFF
TRBJ2-1 | TRBD2 | few | TRBV7-7 | TGTGCTAGCAGCCGAGAGTCGGGACTAGGGTCCTACAATGAGCAGTTCTTC | CASSRESGLGSYNEQFF
TRBJ2-3 | - | few | TRBV20-1 | TGCAGTGCTAGGGATACGAGGGGGACAGATACGCAGTATTTT | CSARDTRGTDTQYF
TRBJ1-1 | - | few | TRBV29-1 | TGCAGCGTTGAAGATCCGGTAGCACAGGGTTCCCAAGAAGCTTTCTTT | CSVEDPVAQGSQEAFF
TRBJ2-1 | TRBD1 | - | TRBV2 | TGTGCCAGCAGCAGGGACAGCCTCATCCGTAGTGAGCAGTTCTTC | CASSRDSLIRSEQFF
TRBJ2-5 | TRBD2 | - | TRBV6-6 | TGTGCCAGCACCCCATTAGGAGCGGGAGGTGGTGAGACCCAGTACTTC | CASTPLGAGGGETQYF
TRBJ2-1 | TRBD2 | few | TRBV5-4 | TGTGCCAGCAGCCCGGCGGGGGATGAGCAGTTCTTC | CASSPAGDEQFF
TRBJ2-2 | TRBD2 | few | TRBV7-8 | TGTGCCAGCAGCTTAGTACTAGCGGGGGTTAGTTTGAACACCGGGGAGCTGTTTTTT | CASSLVLAGVSLNTGELFF
TRBJ2-1 | TRBD2 | few | TRBV13 | TGTGCCAGCAGCAAAACTAGCGGGGGAAATGAGCAGTTCTTC | CASSKTSGGNEQFF
TRBJ1-1 | - | - | TRBV24-1 | TGTGCCACCAGGGGAGCGGGGGACGGGTGGACTGAAGCTTTCTTT | CATRGAGDGWTEAFF
TRBJ2-3 | - | few | TRBV27 | TGTGCCAGCAGTTCAGTATCTGGTACGCAGTATTTT | CASSSVSGTQYF
TRBJ2-7 | TRBD1 | - | TRBV7-3 | TGTGCCAGCAGCCCACCGGACAGGTACGAGCAGTACTTC | CASSPPDRYEQYF
TRBJ2-7 | TRBD1 | - | TRBV12-3/TRBV12-4 | TGTGCCAGCAGTCAACAGGGGGCATCCTACGAGCAGTACTTC | CASSQQGASYEQYF
TRBJ2-7 | - | - | TRBV7-9 | TGTGCCAGCAGCCCCTTTGGTTACGAGCAGTACTTC | CASSPFGYEQYF
TRBJ1-4 | - | few | TRBV6-2/TRBV6-3 | TGTGCCAGCAGGTCATCGGGGACCTTCGGGGAAAAACTGTTTTTT | CASRSSGTFGEKLFF
TRBJ2-7 | TRBD2 | - | TRBV7-6 | TGTGCCAGCAGCTTAGTAGGCCTAGCGGGGGGACCGAGGTTCGACGAGCAGTACTTC | CASSLVGLAGGPRFDEQYF
TRBJ2-3 | - | many | TRBV24-1 | TGTGCCACCGGGGACGACTTCACAGATACGCAGTATTTT | CATGDDFTDTQYF
TRBJ2-7 | TRBD1 | many | TRBV5-1 | TGCGCCAGCAGCCAGGACAGGGACGAGCAGTACTTC | CASSQDRDEQYF
TRBJ2-7 | TRBD2 | few | TRBV12-3/TRBV12-4 | TGTGCCAGCAGCCCTAGCGGGAGGGCCATCTACGAGCAGTACTTC | CASSPSGRAIYEQYF
TRBJ1-5 | - | few | TRBV3-1 | TGTGCCAGCAGCCTGGGCAATAGCAATCAGCCCCAGCATTTT | CASSLGNSNQPQHF
TRBJ2-1 | - | few | TRBV10-3 | TGTGCCACCAATGACCCCCCGAATGAGCAGTTCTTC | CATNDPPNEQFF
TRBJ1-2 | - | - | TRBV27 | TGTGCCAGCAGTCCAAATAACTATGGCTACACCTTC | CASSPNNYGYTF
TRBJ2-3 | - | - | TRBV5-5 | TGTGCCAGCAGCTATCAGGGGAGCACAGATACGCAGTATTTT | CASSYQGSTDTQYF
TRBJ2-5 | - | - | TRBV6-5 | TGTGCCAGCAGTCGGCGTAAGGGGACCCAGTACTTC | CASSRRKGTQYF
TRBJ1-2 | - | - | TRBV7-9 | TGTGCCAGCAGCCCCACCGGAGGAGGTTCTAACTATGGCTACACCTTC | CASSPTGGGSNYGYTF
TRBJ2-7 | TRBD1 | - | TRBV28 | TGTGCCAGCAGTACTCTTGGACAGGGAGTCCCTTACGAGCAGTACTTC | CASSTLGQGVPYEQYF
TRBJ2-3 | - | - | TRBV12-3/TRBV12-4 | TGTGCCAGCAGTACCCGGCGGGCTGGCACAGATACGCAGTATTTT | CASSTRRAGTDTQYF
TRBJ2-3 | - | - | TRBV18 | TGTGCCAGCTCGGCTCCAGTGGGAGATACGCAGTATTTT | CASSAPVGDTQYF
TRBJ1-1 | - | few | TRBV3-1 | TGTGCCAGCAGCTGGACGTTTGGGGACACTGAAGCTTTCTTT | CASSWTFGDTEAFF
TRBJ1-4 | - | - | TRBV7-6 | TGTGCCAGCAGCTTAGGCAGAGCAACTGATGAAAAACTGTTTTTT | CASSLGRATDEKLFF
TRBJ2-1 | TRBD1 | many | TRBV12-3/TRBV12-4 | TGTGCCAGCAGTTCTCACCCAGGGACAGGAGGCTACAATGAGCAGTTCTTC | CASSSHPGTGGYNEQFF
TRBJ1-1 | - | - | TRBV18 | TGTGCCAGCTCACCGGGGGAAGTCGCTGAAGCTTTCTTT | CASSPGEVAEAFF
TRBJ2-2 | - | - | TRBV11-2 | TGTGCCAGCAGCTCTCAGGGCTCCGGGGAGCTGTTTTTT | CASSSQGSGELFF
TRBJ2-3 | - | - | TRBV7-8 | TGTGCCAGCAGCTTAGCGGGGTCGCATGCAGATACGCAGTATTTT | CASSLAGSHADTQYF
TRBJ2-7 | TRBD2 | few | TRBV20-1 | TGCAGTGCTAGAGGCCCTCTAGCGGGGGGCCCTACGAACCCCCTCGAGCAGTACTTC | CSARGPLAGGPTNPLEQYF
TRBJ2-3 | - | - | TRBV9 | TGTGCCAGCAGCCAAGCGAGCAGGGGTATAGATACGCAGTATTTT | CASSQASRGIDTQYF
TRBJ1-5 | - | few | TRBV6-5 | TGTGCCAGCAGTCTTGATGGCCATCAGCCCCAGCATTTT | CASSLDGHQPQHF
TRBJ2-1 | TRBD2 | - | TRBV7-9 | TGTGCCAGCAGCTTAGCTAGCGGGAGTTCTCGTGAGCAGTTCTTC | CASSLASGSSREQFF
TRBJ2-5 | - | few | TRBV5-1 | TGCGCCAGCAGCTCGATGACGCTCCAGTACTTC | CASSSMTLQYF
TRBJ1-4 | - | few | TRBV9 | TGTGCCAGCAGCGTAGAGGCAGGGGCCGAAAAACTGTTTTTT | CASSVEAGAEKLFF
TRBJ2-2 | - | - | TRBV15 | TGTGCCACCAGCAGAGCAGGCAGCTACACCGGGGAGCTGTTTTTT | CATSRAGSYTGELFF
TRBJ2-7 | TRBD2 | - | TRBV7-6 | TGTGCCAGCAGCCCCGGGGGGGGGGTCTACGAGCAGTACTTC | CASSPGGGVYEQYF
TRBJ2-2 | - | - | TRBV7-2 | TGTGCCAGCAGCTTAGTGCAAGGGGAGCTGTTTTTT | CASSLVQGELFF
TRBJ2-1 | - | few | TRBV7-9 | TGTGCCAGCAGCGTCAATGAGCAGTTCTTC | CASSVNEQFF
TRBJ2-4 | - | many | TRBV24-1 | TGTGCCACCAGTGCGGCAGGGGCAAACATTCAGTACTTC | CATSAAGANIQYF
TRBJ1-2 | TRBD1 | few | TRBV5-1 | TGCGCCAGCAGCTTGACCTGGAGCGGCAGGGGGCATGATGGCTACACCTTC | CASSLTWSGRGHDGYTF
TRBJ1-1 | TRBD1 | - | TRBV5-1 | TGCGCCAGCAGCTCGGGACAGGGAACTATTGAAGCTTTCTTT | CASSSGQGTIEAFF
TRBJ1-3 | - | - | TRBV25-1 | TGTGCCAGCAGTTCCCTTGGAAGGACAGCCGGAAACACCATATATTTT | CASSSLGRTAGNTIYF
TRBJ2-3 | TRBD2 | - | TRBV29-1 | TGCAGCGTTGAAGGCGCGGGAGTAATAGATACGCAGTATTTT | CSVEGAGVIDTQYF
TRBJ2-7 | TRBD2 | - | TRBV29-1 | TGCAGCGCGGAGGGACTAGCGGGCGAGCAGTACTTC | CSAEGLAGEQYF
TRBJ1-4 | TRBD1 | many | TRBV23-1 | TGCGCCAGCAGCCAAGGGAGGACAGGCACTAATGAAAAACTGTTTTTT | CASSQGRTGTNEKLFF
TRBJ1-5 | - | once | TRBV24-1 | TGTGCCACCAGTGATCGGAGGGGCGCGGGTCAGCCCCAGCATTTT | CATSDRRGAGQPQHF
TRBJ1-1 | - | - | TRBV4-1 | TGCGCCAGCAGCCAAGAGATAACGAACACTGAAGCTTTCTTT | CASSQEITNTEAFF
TRBJ2-1 | - | - | TRBV5-1 | TGCGCCAGCAGCACGGAGGTTTCCCAGTTCTTC | CASSTEVSQFF
TRBJ2-7 | - | few | TRBV30 | TGTGCCTGGAGTGTAGAGTGGGGCGGGGAGGGGGCTACCGAGCAGTACTTC | CAWSVEWGGEGATEQYF
TRBJ2-7 | - | few | TRBV7-8 | TGTGCCAGCAGCCTTTCGGACTGGGCCTACGAGCAGTACTTC | CASSLSDWAYEQYF